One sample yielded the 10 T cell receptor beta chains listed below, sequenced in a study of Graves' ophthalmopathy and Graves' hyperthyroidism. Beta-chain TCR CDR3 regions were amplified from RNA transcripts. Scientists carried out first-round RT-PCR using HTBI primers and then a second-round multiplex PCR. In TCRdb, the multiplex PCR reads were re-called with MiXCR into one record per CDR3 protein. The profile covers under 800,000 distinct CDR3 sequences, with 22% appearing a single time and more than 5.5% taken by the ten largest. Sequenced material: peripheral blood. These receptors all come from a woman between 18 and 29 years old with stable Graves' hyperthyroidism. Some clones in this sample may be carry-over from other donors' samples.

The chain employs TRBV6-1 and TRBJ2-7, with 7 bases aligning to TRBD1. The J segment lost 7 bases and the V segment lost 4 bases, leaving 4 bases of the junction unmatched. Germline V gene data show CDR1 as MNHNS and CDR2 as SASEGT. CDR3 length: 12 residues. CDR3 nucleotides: TGTGCCAGCAGTGGAGGGGGCGGTGAGCAGTACTTC. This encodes CASSGGGGEQYF.

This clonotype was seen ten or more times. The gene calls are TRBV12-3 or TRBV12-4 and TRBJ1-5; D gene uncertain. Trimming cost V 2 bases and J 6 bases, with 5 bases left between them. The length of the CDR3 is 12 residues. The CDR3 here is CASSLHSQPQHF. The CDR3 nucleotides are TGTGCCAGCAGTTTACATAGTCAGCCCCAGCATTTT.

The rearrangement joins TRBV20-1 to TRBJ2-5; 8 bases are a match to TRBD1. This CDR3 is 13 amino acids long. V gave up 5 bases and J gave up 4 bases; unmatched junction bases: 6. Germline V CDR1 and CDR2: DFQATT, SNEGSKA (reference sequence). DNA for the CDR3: TGCAGTGCTTCCGGACAGGGCCTAGAGACCCAGTACTTC. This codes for CSASGQGLETQYF.

CDR3 protein: CASRKRGLAGFQETQYF. Written as DNA, the CDR3 is TGTGCCAGCAGAAAGCGGGGGCTAGCGGGATTCCAAGAGACCCAGTACTTC. This chain uses TRBV6-2 or TRBV6-3 with TRBJ2-5, with 9 bases lining up with TRBD2. Germline CDR1 and CDR2: MNHEY and SVGEGT. The CDR3 sequence is 17 residues long. V shed 6 bases, J shed 1 base, and the junction held 12 bases outside the gene matches.

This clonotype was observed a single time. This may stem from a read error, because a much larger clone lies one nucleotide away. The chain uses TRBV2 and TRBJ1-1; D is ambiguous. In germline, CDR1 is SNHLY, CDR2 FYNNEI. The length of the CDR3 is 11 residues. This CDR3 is CASIITAEACF. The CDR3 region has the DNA TGTGCCAGCATCATCACCGCTGAAGCTTGCTTT.

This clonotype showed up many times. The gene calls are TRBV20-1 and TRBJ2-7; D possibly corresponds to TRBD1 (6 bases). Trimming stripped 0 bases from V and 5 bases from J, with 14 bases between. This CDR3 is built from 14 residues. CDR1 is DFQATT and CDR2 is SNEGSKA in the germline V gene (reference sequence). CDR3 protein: CSARDRQGSHEQYF. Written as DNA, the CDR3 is TGCAGTGCTAGAGATCGGCAGGGGAGCCACGAGCAGTACTTC.

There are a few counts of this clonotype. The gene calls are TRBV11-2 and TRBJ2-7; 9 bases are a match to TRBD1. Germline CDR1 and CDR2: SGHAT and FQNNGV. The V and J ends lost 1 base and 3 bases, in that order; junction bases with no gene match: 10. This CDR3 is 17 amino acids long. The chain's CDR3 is CASSLGSGTGKFYEQYF. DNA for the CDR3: TGTGCCAGCAGCTTAGGGTCCGGGACAGGGAAATTCTACGAGCAGTACTTC.

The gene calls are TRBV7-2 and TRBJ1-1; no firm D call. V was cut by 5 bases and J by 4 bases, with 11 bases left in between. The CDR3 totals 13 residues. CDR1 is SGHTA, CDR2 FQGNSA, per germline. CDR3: CASSVGGPTEAFF. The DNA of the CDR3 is TGTGCCAGCAGCGTGGGTGGGCCCACTGAAGCTTTCTTT.

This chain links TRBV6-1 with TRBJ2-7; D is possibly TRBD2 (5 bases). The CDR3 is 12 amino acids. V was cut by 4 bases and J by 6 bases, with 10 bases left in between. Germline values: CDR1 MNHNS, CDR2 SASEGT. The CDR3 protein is CASSGLGGEQYF. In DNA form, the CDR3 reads TGTGCCAGCAGTGGCCTAGGAGGCGAGCAGTACTTC.

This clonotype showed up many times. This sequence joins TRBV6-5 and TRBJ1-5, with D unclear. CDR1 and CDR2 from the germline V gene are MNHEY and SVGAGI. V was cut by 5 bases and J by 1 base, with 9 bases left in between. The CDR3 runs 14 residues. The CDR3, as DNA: TGTGCCAGCAGTACCCGAGGCAGCAATCAGCCCCAGCATTTT. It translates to CASSTRGSNQPQHF.